This is a list of T cell receptor beta chains from one sample in a study of blood T cell repertoires in COVID-19. Sequencing used immunoSEQ multiplex PCR; TCRdb keeps in-frame clones, though not all of them. This sample yields 150,000 to 200,000 clones, of which approximately 80% are seen a single time; under 13% belongs to the top ten. Input material: peripheral blood. The receptors originated from a human donor in a cohort sampled during active COVID-19. Each CDR3 is given with its conserved first and last residue. The D gene is left open where the match is weak. The size entry is marked missing in some rows and otherwise reads once, few, many or a size class.

D gene: .; V gene: TRBV10-1; clone size: .; J gene: TRBJ1-2; CDR3 protein: CASSELAGEGYTF; CDR3 DNA: TGCGCCAGCAGTGAACTGGCAGGGGAAGGCTACACCTTC
D gene: .; V gene: TRBV19; clone size: once; J gene: TRBJ1-5; CDR3 protein: CASKERREGRQPQHF; CDR3 DNA: TGTGCCAGTAAGGAGAGGAGGGAGGGTCGGCAGCCCCAGCATTTT
D gene: TRBD2; V gene: TRBV7-2; clone size: .; J gene: TRBJ2-1; CDR3 protein: CASSPAGGPGEQFF; CDR3 DNA: TGTGCCAGCAGCCCAGCGGGGGGGCCCGGTGAGCAGTTCTTC
D gene: .; V gene: TRBV9; clone size: .; J gene: TRBJ2-7; CDR3 protein: CASSVAQEGEQYF; CDR3 DNA: TGTGCCAGCAGCGTAGCCCAGGAGGGCGAGCAGTACTTC
D gene: TRBD1; V gene: TRBV6-2/TRBV6-3; clone size: .; J gene: TRBJ2-1; CDR3 protein: CASSQQGALGEQFF; CDR3 DNA: TGTGCCAGCAGTCAACAGGGGGCGCTTGGAGAGCAGTTCTTC
D gene: .; V gene: TRBV9; clone size: .; J gene: TRBJ2-7; CDR3 protein: CASSPDPTETYEQYF; CDR3 DNA: TGTGCCAGCAGCCCAGACCCGACTGAAACCTACGAGCAGTACTTC
D gene: .; V gene: TRBV30; clone size: .; J gene: TRBJ1-3; CDR3 protein: CAWSVQGPTGNTIYF; CDR3 DNA: TGTGCCTGGAGTGTACAGGGTCCCACTGGAAACACCATATATTTT
D gene: TRBD2; V gene: TRBV7-2; clone size: .; J gene: TRBJ2-3; CDR3 protein: CASSFERGRSDTQYF; CDR3 DNA: TGTGCCAGCAGCTTCGAGCGGGGTAGGTCAGATACGCAGTATTTT
D gene: .; V gene: TRBV27; clone size: .; J gene: TRBJ1-2; CDR3 protein: CASSLGLESVGGYTF; CDR3 DNA: TGTGCCAGCAGTTTAGGACTAGAAAGTGTCGGTGGCTACACCTTC
D gene: TRBD2; V gene: TRBV3-1/TRBV3-2; clone size: .; J gene: TRBJ2-1; CDR3 protein: CASRRGGYNEQFF; CDR3 DNA: TGTGCCAGCAGGCGGGGGGGGTACAATGAGCAGTTCTTC
D gene: TRBD1; V gene: TRBV6-5; clone size: .; J gene: TRBJ2-1; CDR3 protein: CATVGRRQGSDEQFF; CDR3 DNA: TGTGCCACCGTGGGGCGAAGACAGGGGTCGGATGAGCAGTTCTTC
D gene: .; V gene: TRBV5-1; clone size: once; J gene: TRBJ2-7; CDR3 protein: CASGGDPSYEQYF; CDR3 DNA: TGCGCCAGCGGAGGGGATCCGAGCTACGAGCAGTACTTC
D gene: .; V gene: TRBV3-1/TRBV3-2; clone size: .; J gene: TRBJ2-7; CDR3 protein: CASSQLFSGDNEQYF; CDR3 DNA: TGTGCCAGCAGCCAGCTATTCTCGGGAGATAACGAGCAGTACTTC
D gene: TRBD2; V gene: TRBV28; clone size: .; J gene: TRBJ2-2; CDR3 protein: CASSRLAGGPRTGELFF; CDR3 DNA: TGTGCCAGCAGTCGTCTAGCGGGGGGGCCGCGCACCGGGGAGCTGTTTTTT
D gene: .; V gene: TRBV27; clone size: .; J gene: TRBJ1-6; CDR3 protein: CASTTVQNSPLHF; CDR3 DNA: TGTGCCAGCACAACAGTTCAGAATTCACCCCTCCACTTT
D gene: TRBD2; V gene: TRBV19; clone size: .; J gene: TRBJ2-1; CDR3 protein: CASSSQREGEQFF; CDR3 DNA: TGTGCCAGTAGTAGCCAGCGGGAGGGTGAGCAGTTCTTC
D gene: .; V gene: TRBV25-1; clone size: few; J gene: TRBJ2-5; CDR3 protein: CASSPTNYQETQYF; CDR3 DNA: TGTGCCAGCAGTCCCACCAACTACCAAGAGACCCAGTACTTC
D gene: TRBD1; V gene: TRBV2; clone size: .; J gene: TRBJ2-7; CDR3 protein: CASSTQQGARREQYF; CDR3 DNA: TGTGCCAGCAGCACCCAACAGGGGGCGCGACGGGAGCAGTACTTC
D gene: TRBD2; V gene: TRBV10-2; clone size: .; J gene: TRBJ2-1; CDR3 protein: CASSLPGLAGNEQFF; CDR3 DNA: TGCGCCAGCAGTCTTCCGGGACTAGCGGGCAATGAGCAGTTCTTC
D gene: .; V gene: TRBV9; clone size: .; J gene: TRBJ2-7; CDR3 protein: CASSVDTLSSGEGEQYF; CDR3 DNA: TGTGCCAGCAGCGTCGATACACTCTCTTCGGGAGAGGGCGAGCAGTACTTC
D gene: .; V gene: TRBV27; clone size: .; J gene: TRBJ1-2; CDR3 protein: CASSLSQNYGYTF; CDR3 DNA: TGTGCCAGCAGTTTATCTCAGAACTATGGCTACACCTTC
D gene: TRBD1; V gene: TRBV5-1; clone size: .; J gene: TRBJ1-3; CDR3 protein: CASSEGQGMRHPGNTIYF; CDR3 DNA: TGCGCCAGCAGCGAGGGACAGGGGATGAGGCATCCTGGAAACACCATATATTTT
D gene: TRBD1; V gene: TRBV29-1; clone size: .; J gene: TRBJ1-1; CDR3 protein: CSVPGQGRWGTEAFF; CDR3 DNA: TGCAGCGTCCCGGGACAGGGGAGGTGGGGCACTGAAGCTTTCTTT
D gene: .; V gene: TRBV28; clone size: .; J gene: TRBJ2-2; CDR3 protein: CASSLWRGVPGELFF; CDR3 DNA: TGTGCCAGCAGTTTATGGCGGGGCGTCCCCGGGGAGCTGTTTTTT
D gene: TRBD1; V gene: TRBV6-2/TRBV6-3; clone size: .; J gene: TRBJ2-5; CDR3 protein: CASSYDTGGRETQYF; CDR3 DNA: TGTGCCAGCAGTTACGATACAGGGGGACGAGAGACCCAGTACTTC